The 17 T cell receptor beta chains given below trace back to one sample, sequenced in a study of shared clonotypes between healthy human individuals. TCRdb's table, derived via immunoSEQ multiplex PCR, lists solely in-frame clones and lacks some. The sample consists of roughly 500,000 clones, 90% to 97% of them appearing once. The sequenced sample consisted of naive CD4+ T cells sorted from blood. Subset indicated: CD45RA+ positively selected. All receptors come from a woman aged 25 to 39 in good health.

V is TRBV5-5 and J is TRBJ1-1, with D possibly TRBD1 on 5 matching bases. V dropped 5 bases and J dropped 1 base, with 9 bases sitting between them. Germline V gene sequence: CDR1 SGHKS, CDR2 YYEKEE (reference sequence). The CDR3 is made up of 13 amino acids. CDR3 in amino acids: CASSARGNTEAFF. CDR3 bases: TGTGCCAGCAGTGCGAGGGGGAACACTGAAGCTTTCTTT.

The rearrangement joins TRBV28 to TRBJ2-7; possibly TRBD2 for D (5 bases). Between the trimmed V and J ends, which lost 7 bases and 1 base, there was a span of 20 bases. Germline V gives CDR1 MDHEN, CDR2 SYDVKM. The CDR3 is 16 amino acids. The CDR3 reads CASTGSYRDQSYEQYF. The CDR3 region has the DNA TGTGCCAGCACCGGTTCCTACCGGGATCAATCCTACGAGCAGTACTTC.

The chain has TRBV30 and TRBJ2-7; TRBD2 aligns across 7 bases. The ends lost 5 bases at V and 1 base at J; junction bases unmatched: 5. This CDR3 is built from 13 residues. Germline loops: CDR1 GTSNPN, CDR2 SVGIG (reference sequence). The CDR3 is CAWSRDYSYEQYF. The CDR3 DNA follows: TGTGCCTGGTCCCGGGACTATTCCTACGAGCAGTACTTC. Full variable domain (remainder filled in from reference TRBV30 and TRBJ2-7): SQTIHQWPATLVQPVGSPLSLECTVEGTSNPNLYWYRQAAGRGLQLLFYSVGIGQISSEVPQNLSASRPQDRQFILSSKKLLLSDSGFYLCAWSRDYSYEQYFGPGTRLTVT.

This chain links TRBV6-1 with TRBJ1-4; 7 positions match TRBD1. The V segment lost 7 bases and the J segment 7 bases; nucleotides outside the gene matches: 9. Germline CDR1 and CDR2: MNHNS and SASEGT. There are 14 residues in the CDR3. CDR3 amino acids: CASTRQGRSEKLFF. CDR3 nucleotide sequence: TGTGCCAGCACGAGACAGGGCAGGAGTGAAAAACTGTTTTTT.

CDR3 sequence (DNA): TGTGCCAGCAGCTTGCTTTCCGGACGCCGCTCTGGGGCCAACGTCCTGACTTTC. Translation gives CASSLLSGRRSGANVLTF. The chain carries TRBV5-6 and TRBJ2-6; no definite D call. Trimming cost V 1 base and J 0 bases, with 14 bases left between them. In germline, CDR1 is SGHDT, CDR2 YYEEEE. The CDR3 contains 18 residues.

The V gene is TRBV7-2, the J gene TRBJ2-7; TRBD2 matches 8 bases. The germline V gene encodes CDR1 SGHTA and CDR2 FQGNSA. The J segment lost 3 bases and the V segment lost 5 bases, leaving 12 bases of the junction unmatched. The CDR3 consists of 16 residues. CDR3: CASSRRAGGVDYEQYF. The DNA for the CDR3 is TGTGCCAGCAGCCGCCGGGCGGGGGGCGTAGACTACGAGCAGTACTTC.

J is TRBJ2-2 and V is TRBV19; the D call may be TRBD1 or TRBD2 (5 bases each). V was clipped by 7 bases and J by 4 bases, with 16 bases between them. CDR3 size: 15 residues. Germline V CDR1 and CDR2: LNHDA, SQIVND (reference sequence). CDR3 loop: CASKPGTLITGELFF. CDR3 coding DNA: TGTGCCAGTAAACCCGGGACCCTCATCACCGGGGAGCTGTTTTTT.

This sequence joins TRBV29-1 and TRBJ2-7; no firm D call. The ends were cut back, 7 bases at V and 8 bases at J, with 21 bases in the middle. The CDR3 spans 13 residues. Per germline, CDR1 SQVTM and CDR2 ANQGSEA. The CDR3 spells CSARQDASTQQYF. The CDR3 bases are TGCAGCGCCCGGCAAGATGCATCTACGCAGCAGTACTTC.

The chain employs TRBV6-4 and TRBJ2-7; D call uncertain. The length of the CDR3 is 14 residues. Looked up from germline, CDR1 is MRHNA and CDR2 is SNTAGT. With 9 bases removed from V and 2 bases from J, the gap between germline ends came to 17 bases. The CDR3 coding sequence is TGTGCCAGGGGCCGGGTCCCACCAACCTACGAGCAGTACTTC. This gives the protein CARGRVPPTYEQYF.

The rearrangement uses TRBV9 and TRBJ2-2, with a tentative D call TRBD2 (6 bases). CDR1 is SGDLS, CDR2 YYNGEE, per germline. The V gene lost 3 bases and the J gene lost 9 bases, with 24 bases spanning the gap. This CDR3 region has 17 residues. The CDR3 reads CASSGPEGGIAFRELFF. The CDR3 nucleotides are TGTGCCAGCAGCGGCCCAGAGGGCGGGATCGCGTTCCGGGAGCTGTTTTTT.

The chain links TRBV28 to TRBJ1-5; D is possibly TRBD1 (6 bases). This CDR3 region has 16 residues. V lost 6 bases and J 4 bases, leaving 19 bases between the germline ends. Germline V gene data show CDR1 as MDHEN and CDR2 as SYDVKM. CDR3 nucleotides: TGTGCCAGCAGGTCCGGGGGGCAGAAGTCTAATCAGCCCCAGCATTTT. Translation gives CASRSGGQKSNQPQHF.

This clone has just one count. The chain recombines TRBV19 with TRBJ1-5; D uncertain. The CDR3 length is 15 residues. Trimming cost V 3 bases and J 3 bases, with 12 bases left between them. Germline V CDR1 and CDR2: LNHDA, SQIVND (reference sequence). The CDR3 region is CASSMSWVNNQPQHF. CDR3 in DNA: TGTGCCAGTAGTATGTCTTGGGTCAACAATCAGCCCCAGCATTTT.

The rearrangement uses TRBV28 and TRBJ2-7; 7 positions agree with TRBD2. Germline V gene data show CDR1 as MDHEN and CDR2 as SYDVKM. V was clipped by 5 bases and J by 2 bases; unmatched bases: 9. The length of the CDR3 is 15 residues. The CDR3, as DNA: TGTGCCAGCAGTACCCCTAGCGGAATTACCTACGAGCAGTACTTC. Amino acid sequence: CASSTPSGITYEQYF. Variable domain in full (rest from reference TRBV28 and TRBJ2-7): DVKVTQSSRYLVKRTGEKVFLECVQDMDHENMFWYRQDPGLGLRLIYFSYDVKMKEKGDIPEGYSVSREKKERFSLILESASTNQTSMYLCASSTPSGITYEQYFGPGTRLTVT.

V usage is TRBV7-9 and J usage is TRBJ1-2; 8 bases line up with TRBD1. The CDR3 covers 16 residues. Germline V gives CDR1 SEHNR, CDR2 FQNEAQ (reference sequence). V dropped 2 bases and J dropped 8; count of bases not matched to a gene: 13. Here the CDR3 DNA reads TGTGCCAGCAGCTTATGGCAAGACAGGGGTGTGACGGGCTACACCTTC. Protein: CASSLWQDRGVTGYTF.

The V gene is TRBV19, the J gene TRBJ2-5; D uncertain. CDR1 and CDR2 (germline): LNHDA, SQIVND (reference sequence). Trimming left V 8 bases short and J 1 base short, with 11 bases between. The CDR3 sequence is 13 residues long. The CDR3 region has the DNA TGTGCCAGTGGTCAGGTTTCCCAAGAGACCCAGTACTTC. This codes for CASGQVSQETQYF.

The chain recombines TRBV5-8 with TRBJ2-7, with no clear D. Germline V lookup: CDR1 SGHTS, CDR2 YDEGEE. V lost 5 bases and J 0 bases, leaving 9 bases between the germline ends. CDR3 size: 13 residues. This CDR3 is CASREGSSYEQYF. The CDR3 nucleotides read TGTGCCAGCAGAGAAGGAAGCTCCTACGAGCAGTACTTC.

This rearrangement joins TRBV10-1 to TRBJ2-5; tentatively, D is TRBD1 or TRBD2 (5 bases each). V shed 9 bases and J shed 9 bases, with 29 bases lying between them. CDR1 WNHNN and CDR2 SYGVQD come from the germline V gene (reference sequence). This CDR3 region has 16 residues. The CDR3 is CARETPPGPQEGAQYF. The CDR3 DNA follows: TGCGCCAGAGAAACTCCACCGGGACCCCAGGAAGGGGCCCAGTACTTC.